This TCR beta chain was observed in a study of shared clonotypes between healthy human individuals. The CDR3 is 15 amino acids. Germline lookup yields CDR1 SGHRS and CDR2 YFSETQ. V dropped 0 bases and J dropped 6; count of bases not matched to a gene: 6. The assay was immunoSEQ multiplex PCR, and TCRdb's table has in-frame clones only and misses some. The data show more than 2,000,000 clones, 90% to 95% seen once. Material for sequencing was naive CD4+ T cells sorted from blood. Noted subset: CD45RA+ positively selected. The chain recombines TRBV5-1 with TRBJ2-3; 8 bases line up with TRBD2. This clonotype was sampled from a man between 18 and 35 years old in good health. The CDR3 is CASSLVFSGVDTQYF. The CDR3 nucleotides are TGCGCCAGCAGCTTGGTTTTTAGCGGGGTTGATACGCAGTATTTT.